The following is a T cell receptor beta chain sequence with its context. What it binds is unknown. This CDR3 spans 17 amino acids. V shed 3 bases and J 7 bases; nucleotides not matched to a gene: 10. Germline CDR1 SGHRS, CDR2 YFSETQ. This sample is part of a study of cytomegalovirus exposure and HLA in healthy donors. Study in general: A prior study identified some 100 million unique TCR beta sequences from about 179 million T cells. Drawn from HLA-typed donors, tens of millions of unique TCRs were held in an early data release.

Study outcomes and limitations: Presence/absence comparisons presumed near-even sequencing depth among donors. Later on, a genetic analysis was performed. It linked a missense variant in DCLRE1C with V- and J-gene trimming of TCR beta.

A multiplex PCR was run with 60 Vbeta primers and 13 Jbeta primers. Repertoires were generated with immunoSEQ multiplex PCR, while TCRdb's copy carries only in-frame clones and drops some. Of about 180,000 clones in the sample, around 80% were seen once. The source is a man aged 40-49 years in good health and CMV-seronegative. Sample: PBMCs. The chain couples TRBV5-1 to TRBJ2-2, with 12 bases lining up with TRBD2. This CDR3 reads CASSSSLAGGPGGELFF. The CDR3 DNA is TGCGCCAGCAGCTCATCGCTAGCGGGAGGGCCGGGCGGGGAGCTGTTTTTT.